Following are 19 T cell receptor beta chains from one sample sequenced in a study of T-cell memory formation after mild COVID-19. TCRdb re-analysed the 5' RACE reads in MiXCR, keeping a single row per CDR3 protein. The sample yields 500,000 to 650,000 distinct CDR3 sequences, 20% to 25% seen once. The specimen was PBMCs or a T cell subset sorted from them (not recorded which). Every receptor here comes from an adult woman who had mild COVID-19 (a few samples of this study predate the infection). Cell type and time point are not known.

The rearrangement joins TRBV4-2 to TRBJ2-7; D assignment may be TRBD1 or TRBD2 (5 bases each). The CDR3 has 15 amino acids. V gave up 4 bases and J gave up 4 bases, with 17 bases separating them. CDR1 and CDR2 (germline): LGHNA, YNFKEQ. The CDR3 spells CASSPRGDGTYEQYF. CDR3 nucleotide sequence: TGTGCCAGCAGCCCCAGAGGGGACGGAACATACGAGCAGTACTTC.

V gene TRBV12-3 or TRBV12-4 combines with J gene TRBJ2-7; D gene ambiguous. The CDR3 is 14 residues long. V lost 5 bases to trimming and J lost 2 bases, with 13 bases between them. The CDR3 DNA reads as TGTGCCAGCAGTCAAGACAAGTATGCCTACGAGCAGTACTTC. Encoded protein: CASSQDKYAYEQYF.

The chain recombines TRBV9 with TRBJ1-1, with no clear D. Looked up from germline, CDR1 is SGDLS and CDR2 is YYNGEE. This CDR3 is 15 amino acids long. V was pared by 0 bases and J by 1 base, with 10 bases between. The CDR3 protein is CASSVVGGWNTEAFF. The CDR3 DNA reads as TGTGCCAGCAGCGTAGTTGGCGGATGGAACACTGAAGCTTTCTTT.

The chain joins TRBV7-3 to TRBJ2-1; TRBD1 or TRBD2 may be the D gene (5 bases each). CDR3 length: 14 residues. Germline lookup yields CDR1 SGHTA and CDR2 FQGTGA. V was cut by 4 bases and J by 15 bases, with 22 bases left in between. The chain's CDR3 is CASSSRDGKWVPFF. CDR3 bases: TGTGCCAGCAGCTCCCGGGACGGCAAATGGGTTCCGTTCTTC.

The chain has TRBV11-3 and TRBJ2-1; 7 bases map to TRBD2. V gave up 0 bases and J gave up 10 bases; unmatched junction bases: 3. Germline V gene data show CDR1 as SGHNT and CDR2 as YENEEA. The CDR3 loop spans 13 amino acids. CDR3 nucleotides: TGTGCCAGCAGCTTAGAGCGGGAGCAGGAGCAGTTCTTC. The encoded protein is CASSLEREQEQFF.

This clonotype was observed a few times. The chain uses TRBV15 and TRBJ2-2; possibly TRBD2 for D (5 bases). Per the germline V gene, CDR1 is LNHNV and CDR2 is YYDKDF (reference sequence). The CDR3 contains 14 residues. Trimming took 1 base from V and 3 from J, leaving 6 bases between them. CDR3 bases: TGTGCCACCAGCAGAGGCGGGTACACCGGGGAGCTGTTTTTT. Encoded protein: CATSRGGYTGELFF.

In its sample, this clonotype was seen a few times. The chain couples TRBV2 to TRBJ2-1; 7 positions match TRBD2. The trim removed 4 bases at V and 4 bases at J, leaving 7 bases unmatched. This CDR3 region has 15 residues. The germline V gene encodes CDR1 SNHLY and CDR2 FYNNEI. In nucleotides, the CDR3 is TGTGCCAGCAGTGGTCAGGCGGGGGATTACAATGAGCAGTTCTTC. Translation: CASSGQAGDYNEQFF. Full variable domain (missing parts from reference TRBV2 and TRBJ2-1): EPEVTQTPSHQVTQMGQEVILRCVPISNHLYFYWYRQILGQKVEFLVSFYNNEISEKSEIFDDQFSVERPDGSNFTLKIRSTKLEDSAMYFCASSGQAGDYNEQFFGPGTRLTVL.

The rearrangement uses TRBV7-9 and TRBJ1-1, with TRBD1 matching over 7 bases. The CDR3 has 13 amino acids. The V gene end was trimmed by 6 bases and the J gene end by 6 bases; junction bases not matched to a gene: 7. Germline V gene data show CDR1 as SEHNR and CDR2 as FQNEAQ (reference sequence). The CDR3 coding sequence is TGTGCCAGCAGGAAGACAGGGAGCCCTGAAGCTTTCTTT. Translated, it gives CASRKTGSPEAFF.

This clonotype was counted between two and nine times. The genes are TRBV7-9 and TRBJ2-3, with 10 bases that match TRBD2. Per germline, CDR1 SEHNR and CDR2 FQNEAQ (reference sequence). V was pared by 1 base and J by 10 bases, with 17 bases of the junction left unmatched. The CDR3 is 18 amino acids. CDR3 in amino acids: CASSLGPSGSPLSLAQYF. The CDR3 nucleotides read TGTGCCAGCAGCTTAGGCCCTAGCGGGAGCCCCCTCTCTCTTGCGCAGTATTTT.

This clonotype was picked up a small number of times. This chain uses TRBV2 with TRBJ1-4; D might be TRBD1 (6 bases). The V gene lost 6 bases and the J gene lost 7 bases, with 15 bases spanning the gap. This CDR3 comprises 14 residues. Germline V gives CDR1 SNHLY, CDR2 FYNNEI. In nucleotides, the CDR3 is TGTGCCAGCAGGGAAAGGGACACCGGTGAAAAACTGTTTTTT. Amino acids: CASRERDTGEKLFF.

This clonotype was seen a handful of times. The chain employs TRBV7-2 and TRBJ2-7, with D hard to call. This CDR3 has 12 amino acids. Per germline, CDR1 SGHTA and CDR2 FQGNSA. Between the trimmed V and J ends, which lost 5 bases and 5 bases, there was a span of 10 bases. As DNA, the CDR3 is TGTGCCAGCAGCCCGCCAACTGACGAGCAGTACTTC. Amino acid sequence: CASSPPTDEQYF.

This sequence joins TRBV7-3 and TRBJ1-1; 11 bases agree with TRBD1. The CDR3 runs to 15 residues. The trim removed 6 bases at V and 7 bases at J, leaving 10 bases unmatched. Germline V gives CDR1 SGHTA, CDR2 FQGTGA. CDR3 in DNA: TGTGCCAGCAGTTCCACAGGACAGGGGGCAAATGAAGCTTTCTTT. Its protein product is CASSSTGQGANEAFF.

The chain recombines TRBV25-1 with TRBJ2-2; 10 positions agree with TRBD1. CDR3 length: 15 residues. Germline trimming cut 3 bases from V and 5 bases from J; bases unmatched to any gene: 3. The V gene's germline CDR1 is MGHDK and CDR2 SYGVNS. CDR3 in amino acids: CASSEGQGWTGELFF. Written as DNA, the CDR3 is TGTGCCAGCAGTGAGGGACAGGGGTGGACCGGGGAGCTGTTTTTT. The whole variable domain, filled in from reference TRBV25-1 and TRBJ2-2, reads EADIYQTPRYLVIGTGKKITLECSQTMGHDKMYWYQQDPGMELHLIHYSYGVNSTEKGDLSSESTVSRIRTEHFPLTLESARPSHTSQYLCASSEGQGWTGELFFGEGSRLTVL.

This clonotype showed up many times. V and J are TRBV25-1 and TRBJ1-1, with D possibly being TRBD1 (5 bases). The CDR3 runs 14 residues. The germline CDR1 and CDR2 sequences are MGHDK and SYGVNS. Trimming shortened V by 3 bases and J by 0 bases, and 8 bases separated the two germline ends. For the CDR3, the DNA is TGTGCCAGCAGTGAGCAGGGATTGAACACTGAAGCTTTCTTT. As protein: CASSEQGLNTEAFF.

The chain recombines TRBV6-5 with TRBJ2-5, with a tentative D call TRBD2 (6 bases). Germline assignment: CDR1 MNHEY and CDR2 SVGAGI. Deletions cut 7 bases from V and 5 bases from J, with 14 bases between. There are 13 residues in the CDR3. CDR3 loop: CASTSGSGETQYF. In DNA form, the CDR3 reads TGTGCCAGCACCTCCGGGAGTGGGGAGACCCAGTACTTC.

The J gene is TRBJ2-7, the V gene TRBV3-1, with D tentatively TRBD1 (5 bases). This CDR3 contains 15 residues. Trimming pared 0 bases from V and 0 bases from J, leaving 9 bases between. From germline, CDR1 is LGHDT and CDR2 YNNKEL (reference sequence). Here the CDR3 reads CASSQDQGYSYEQYF. CDR3 DNA: TGTGCCAGCAGCCAAGATCAGGGTTACTCCTACGAGCAGTACTTC.

This chain joins TRBV29-1 and TRBJ2-5; perhaps TRBD2 as D (5 bases). The CDR3 is 12 amino acids. Germline lookup yields CDR1 SQVTM and CDR2 ANQGSEA. V lost 3 bases and J lost 5, with 10 bases in between. The DNA for the CDR3 is TGCAGCGTTGATAATACGGGGGAGACCCAGTACTTC. Its translation is CSVDNTGETQYF.

The chain uses TRBV5-1 and TRBJ1-2, with 7 bases identical to TRBD1. The CDR3 spans 13 residues. The ends lost 0 bases at V and 6 bases at J; junction bases unmatched: 2. Germline V lookup: CDR1 SGHRS, CDR2 YFSETQ. The CDR3 coding sequence is TGCGCCAGCAGCTTGGAAGGGGGCCATGGCTACACCTTC. Translating gives CASSLEGGHGYTF.

This rearrangement joins TRBV7-9 to TRBJ1-1; 12 bases line up with TRBD1. The V segment lost 4 bases and the J segment 4 bases; nucleotides outside the gene matches: 10. The CDR3 runs 17 residues. Germline assignment: CDR1 SEHNR and CDR2 FQNEAQ (reference sequence). Here the CDR3 reads CASSSGTGGGRTTEAFF. As DNA, the CDR3 is TGTGCCAGCAGCTCCGGGACAGGGGGCGGAAGGACCACTGAAGCTTTCTTT.